This is a list of T cell receptor beta chains from one sample in a study of shared clonotypes between healthy human individuals. Clones were read by immunoSEQ multiplex PCR, and TCRdb kept only the in-frame ones, dropping some. The table lists more than 1 million clones, approximately 80% of them singletons. The sequencing input was memory CD4+ T cells from PBMCs. These receptors were collected from a man aged 18 to 30 in good health. Some clones in this sample may be carry-over from other donors' samples. Both conserved end residues are part of each CDR3. The D gene is left open where the match is weak. For some rows the clone size is stated as once, few or many, or as a class when expanded; others skip it.

J gene,clone size,CDR3 length,V gene,D gene,CDR3 protein,CDR3 DNA
TRBJ2-3,-,15,TRBV7-7,-,CASSLVAGSTDTQYF,TGTGCCAGCAGCTTAGTGGCGGGGAGCACAGATACGCAGTATTTT
TRBJ2-1,-,13,TRBV6-1,-,CASSLTSRNEQFF,TGTGCCAGCAGTCTGACTAGTCGGAATGAGCAGTTCTTC
TRBJ2-3,few,16,TRBV4-2,-,CASSPSGGQGADTQYF,TGTGCCAGCAGCCCATCCGGGGGGCAGGGCGCAGATACGCAGTATTTT
TRBJ1-4,-,15,TRBV28,-,CASRPQGFRYEKLFF,TGTGCCAGCAGACCCCAGGGATTTCGTTATGAAAAACTGTTTTTT
TRBJ1-3,-,14,TRBV30,-,CAWSHRGTGNTIYF,TGTGCCTGGAGTCACAGAGGGACTGGAAACACCATATATTTT
TRBJ2-7,-,14,TRBV5-8,TRBD2,CASSATGRAYGQYF,TGTGCCAGCAGCGCAACCGGGAGGGCCTACGGGCAGTACTTC
TRBJ1-2,few,14,TRBV11-2,TRBD1,CASTLGRGNYGYTF,TGTGCCAGCACCTTAGGCAGGGGGAACTATGGCTACACCTTC
TRBJ2-7,-,14,TRBV4-2,-,CASSQESADYEQYF,TGTGCCAGCAGCCAAGAATCAGCGGACTACGAGCAGTACTTC
TRBJ2-4,-,12,TRBV28,-,CASSLYANIQYF,TGTGCCAGCAGTTTATACGCAAACATTCAGTACTTC
TRBJ1-2,-,13,TRBV6-6,-,CASSYSMGNGYTF,TGTGCCAGCAGTTACTCCATGGGGAATGGCTACACCTTC
TRBJ2-7,-,14,TRBV7-2,-,CASSLARTSYEQYF,TGTGCCAGCAGCTTAGCCAGGACCTCCTACGAGCAGTACTTC
TRBJ2-1,-,13,TRBV2,-,CASNLERYNEQFF,TGTGCCAGCAACCTTGAAAGATACAATGAGCAGTTCTTC
TRBJ2-2,-,12,TRBV5-4,-,CASTSNTGELFF,TGTGCCAGCACGTCGAACACCGGGGAGCTGTTTTTT
TRBJ1-3,once,14,TRBV10-3,-,CAIRGGGDGNTIYF,TGTGCCATCCGCGGGGGAGGTGATGGAAACACCATATATTTT
TRBJ1-1,-,14,TRBV19,TRBD1,CASIPGTENTEAFF,TGTGCCAGTATCCCCGGGACAGAGAACACTGAAGCTTTCTTT
TRBJ1-5,-,16,TRBV16,-,CASSQSGSGSRQPQHF,TGTGCCAGCAGCCAATCCGGGTCGGGGTCACGTCAGCCCCAGCATTTT
TRBJ1-1,-,13,TRBV5-8,-,CASSLLWNTEAFF,TGTGCCAGCAGCTTGTTGTGGAACACTGAAGCTTTCTTT
TRBJ2-1,-,17,TRBV4-2,TRBD2,CASSQGIAGIDYNEQFF,TGTGCCAGCAGCCAGGGGATAGCGGGGATCGACTACAATGAGCAGTTCTTC
TRBJ1-2,-,13,TRBV18,TRBD1,CASSPEGQGVSTF,TGTGCCAGCTCACCAGAAGGACAGGGGGTCTCCACCTTC
TRBJ2-1,-,16,TRBV21-1,-,CASNLLGWTKRGEQFF,TGTGCCAGCAATCTGTTAGGTTGGACCAAGCGGGGTGAGCAGTTCTTC
TRBJ2-1,-,16,TRBV7-2,-,CASSLATGVGDNEQFF,TGTGCCAGCAGCTTAGCGACGGGAGTGGGGGACAATGAGCAGTTCTTC
TRBJ1-1,-,15,TRBV6-1,-,CASSGSGTVNTEAFF,TGTGCCAGCAGTGGATCCGGGACGGTGAACACTGAAGCTTTCTTT
TRBJ2-6,-,15,TRBV19,-,CASSVGNSGANVLTF,TGTGCCAGTAGTGTAGGTAACTCTGGGGCCAACGTCCTGACTTTC
TRBJ1-3,once,13,TRBV7-9,-,CASSLGSEDTIYF,TGTGCCAGCAGCTTAGGGTCGGAGGACACCATATATTTT
TRBJ1-1,-,17,TRBV5-1,-,CASSILGLYLHGTEAFF,TGCGCCAGCAGCATTTTAGGGCTCTACCTTCACGGCACTGAAGCTTTCTTT
TRBJ2-7,-,15,TRBV10-3,TRBD2,CAIRATSGRYYEQYF,TGTGCCATCAGGGCTACTAGCGGGAGGTACTACGAGCAGTACTTC
TRBJ2-1,-,16,TRBV7-6,-,CASSLGRTSSYNEQFF,TGTGCCAGCAGCTTGGGGCGGACAAGCTCCTACAATGAGCAGTTCTTC
TRBJ1-2,-,15,TRBV19,TRBD1,CASNFDTGGAWGYTF,TGTGCCAGTAATTTCGATACAGGGGGCGCATGGGGCTACACCTTC
TRBJ2-1,-,17,TRBV6-1,TRBD2,CASSEAPGTSGRVEQFF,TGTGCCAGCAGTGAAGCGCCAGGGACTAGCGGGAGGGTTGAGCAGTTCTTC
TRBJ1-2,-,15,TRBV15,-,CATSRDHRGALGYTF,TGTGCCACCAGCAGAGATCATCGGGGGGCGCTTGGCTACACCTTC
TRBJ2-7,-,14,TRBV5-1,-,CASSYAGEGYEQYF,TGCGCCAGCAGCTACGCAGGGGAGGGCTACGAGCAGTACTTC
TRBJ2-7,-,15,TRBV28,-,CASSLLTRQAGEQYF,TGTGCCAGCAGTTTATTAACCCGCCAAGCGGGCGAGCAGTACTTC
TRBJ2-3,-,14,TRBV4-1,TRBD2,CASSPAGGADTQYF,TGCGCCAGCAGCCCCGCGGGGGGGGCAGATACGCAGTATTTT
TRBJ1-3,-,16,TRBV28,TRBD1,CASSLIGQGTGNTIYF,TGTGCCAGCAGTTTAATAGGACAGGGAACTGGAAACACCATATATTTT
TRBJ2-7,-,14,TRBV2,TRBD1,CASREQGSSYEQYF,TGTGCCAGCAGGGAACAGGGGAGTTCCTACGAGCAGTACTTC
TRBJ1-5,-,15,TRBV27,-,CASSLSMYSNQPQHF,TGTGCCAGCAGTTTATCGATGTATAGCAATCAGCCCCAGCATTTT
TRBJ1-1,-,15,TRBV7-3,-,CASSLSLVTNTEAFF,TGTGCCAGCAGCTTATCTTTGGTAACGAACACTGAAGCTTTCTTT
TRBJ2-7,-,14,TRBV5-1,TRBD1,CASSVRQGSYEQYF,TGCGCCAGCAGCGTCCGACAGGGCTCCTACGAGCAGTACTTC
TRBJ1-2,-,13,TRBV11-2,-,CASSLSRDYGYTF,TGTGCCAGCAGCCTATCCAGGGACTATGGCTACACCTTC
TRBJ1-4,once,17,TRBV27,-,CASSLLGAGRGNEKLFF,TGTGCCAGCAGTTTATTGGGGGCGGGCCGGGGGAACGAAAAACTGTTTTTT
TRBJ2-3,-,15,TRBV5-1,-,CASSLDVSSTDTQYF,TGCGCCAGCAGCTTAGACGTTAGCAGCACAGATACGCAGTATTTT
TRBJ2-5,-,13,TRBV29-1,-,CSAPTGYQETQYF,TGCAGCGCACCGACCGGGTACCAAGAGACCCAGTACTTC
TRBJ2-3,-,16,TRBV10-3,TRBD2,CAAAGGLAGNTDTQYF,TGTGCCGCCGCCGGGGGACTAGCGGGGAACACAGATACGCAGTATTTT
TRBJ2-1,-,17,TRBV4-1,TRBD2,CASSQASGTSGRDEQFF,TGCGCCAGCAGCCAAGCGTCCGGGACTAGCGGGAGAGACGAGCAGTTCTTC
TRBJ2-6,-,18,TRBV27,-,CASSSTTPGVGGANVLTF,TGTGCCAGCAGTTCGACTACACCGGGCGTCGGTGGGGCCAACGTCCTGACTTTC
TRBJ1-2,-,16,TRBV6-6,-,CASSYGLANKGYGYTF,TGTGCCAGCAGTTACGGTTTAGCGAACAAGGGCTATGGCTACACCTTC
TRBJ2-7,-,15,TRBV18,TRBD1,CASSPPGDSTYEQYF,TGTGCCAGCTCACCACCCGGGGACAGCACCTACGAGCAGTACTTC
TRBJ1-3,-,16,TRBV7-9,-,CASSPPRGNSGNTIYF,TGTGCCAGCAGCCCGCCGCGCGGGAACTCTGGAAACACCATATATTTT
TRBJ2-7,-,15,TRBV28,-,CASSASAEGAYEQYF,TGTGCCAGCAGTGCATCTGCGGAGGGGGCCTACGAGCAGTACTTC
TRBJ2-3,-,14,TRBV19,TRBD1,CASQTGGRTDTQYF,TGTGCCAGCCAAACAGGGGGCAGGACAGATACGCAGTATTTT